One T cell receptor (beta chain) is described in this entry. Its cognate antigen is unknown. A much larger clone sits a single nucleotide away, making a read error possible. This sample is part of a study of post-analysis software for immune sequencing data. The wider study: As for disease course, relapsing-remitting, secondary progressive and progressive-relapsing multiple sclerosis were all included. Study-wide results and caveats: Co-batched samples clustered tightly together by F measure. Multiple sclerosis patients had significantly lower normalized Chao1 diversity than controls. Controls showed lower frequencies than patients for 5 or 6 TRBV segments, and TRBV5-6, TRBV5-1 and TRBV20-1 were among these.

Unique-molecular-identifier-tagged TCR beta cDNA libraries were used. Each sample of roughly 0.95 to 10 million input T cells yielded about 500,000 cDNA molecules, so each molecule approximated one T cell. TCRdb re-called the PCR reads with MiXCR, one entry per CDR3 protein. The sample contains 430,000 or so distinct CDR3 sequences, about 39% of which appear only once. Germline CDR1 and CDR2: SGHRS and YFSETQ. The CDR3 has 17 amino acids. Trimming took off 0 bases at V and 0 bases at J, with 16 bases between the two ends. The TCR comes from a girl aged 2 to 10 with multiple sclerosis. The material sequenced was blood. This chain connects TRBV5-1 to TRBJ2-7; the D gene is possibly TRBD1 (6 bases). CDR3 sequence reads: CASSLVPDRYFSYEQYF. The CDR3 nucleotides read TGCGCCAGCAGCTTGGTTCCAGACAGGTACTTCTCCTACGAGCAGTACTTC.